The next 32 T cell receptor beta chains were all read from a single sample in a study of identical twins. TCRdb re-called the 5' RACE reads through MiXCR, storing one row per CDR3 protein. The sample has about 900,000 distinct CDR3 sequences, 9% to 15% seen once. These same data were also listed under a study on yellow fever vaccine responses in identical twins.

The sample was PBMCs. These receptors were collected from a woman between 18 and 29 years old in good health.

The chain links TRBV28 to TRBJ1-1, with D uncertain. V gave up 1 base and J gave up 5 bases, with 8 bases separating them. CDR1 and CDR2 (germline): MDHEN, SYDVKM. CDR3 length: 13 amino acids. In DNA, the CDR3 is TGTGCCAGCAGTTTATCTTACGGGACTGAAGCTTTCTTT. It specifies CASSLSYGTEAFF.

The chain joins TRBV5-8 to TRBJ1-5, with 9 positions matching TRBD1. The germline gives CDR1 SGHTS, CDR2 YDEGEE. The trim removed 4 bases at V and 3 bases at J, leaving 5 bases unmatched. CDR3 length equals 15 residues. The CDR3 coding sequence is TGTGCCAGCAGCAAAGGACAGGGGAACAATCAGCCCCAGCATTTT. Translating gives CASSKGQGNNQPQHF.

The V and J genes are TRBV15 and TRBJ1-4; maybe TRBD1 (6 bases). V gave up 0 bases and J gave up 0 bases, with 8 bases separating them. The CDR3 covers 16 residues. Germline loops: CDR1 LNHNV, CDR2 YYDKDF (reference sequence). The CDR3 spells CATSRERGSTNEKLFF. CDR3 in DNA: TGTGCCACCAGCAGAGAAAGGGGGTCAACTAATGAAAAACTGTTTTTT.

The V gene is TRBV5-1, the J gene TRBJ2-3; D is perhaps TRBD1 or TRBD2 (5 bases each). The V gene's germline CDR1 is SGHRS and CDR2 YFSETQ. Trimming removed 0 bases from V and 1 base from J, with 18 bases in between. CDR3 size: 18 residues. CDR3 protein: CASSLGGTWQAGTDTQYF. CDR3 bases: TGCGCCAGCAGCTTGGGGGGGACCTGGCAGGCCGGCACAGATACGCAGTATTTT.

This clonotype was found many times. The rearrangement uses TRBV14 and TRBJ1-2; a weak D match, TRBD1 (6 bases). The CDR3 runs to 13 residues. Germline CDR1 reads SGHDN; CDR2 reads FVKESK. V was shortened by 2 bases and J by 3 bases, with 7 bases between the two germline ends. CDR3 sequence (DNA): TGTGCCAGCAGCCAAACAGGGTACTATGGCTACACCTTC. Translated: CASSQTGYYGYTF.

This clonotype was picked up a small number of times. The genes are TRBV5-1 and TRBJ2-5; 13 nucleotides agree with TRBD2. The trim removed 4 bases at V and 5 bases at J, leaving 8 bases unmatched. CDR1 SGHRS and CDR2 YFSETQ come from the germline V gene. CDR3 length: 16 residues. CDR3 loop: CASSRTSGSALETQYF. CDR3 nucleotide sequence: TGCGCCAGCAGCCGGACTAGCGGGAGTGCCCTGGAGACCCAGTACTTC.

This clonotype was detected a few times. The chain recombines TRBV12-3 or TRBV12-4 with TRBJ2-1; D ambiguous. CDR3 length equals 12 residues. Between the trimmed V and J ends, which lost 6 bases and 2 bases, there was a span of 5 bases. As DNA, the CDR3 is TGTGCCAGCAGGACCACCTACAATGAGCAGTTCTTC. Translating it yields CASRTTYNEQFF.

The chain's CDR3 is CAISFVETSGESLQETQYF. Here the CDR3 DNA reads TGTGCCATCAGTTTCGTTGAGACTAGCGGGGAATCCTTACAAGAGACCCAGTACTTC. The rearrangement uses TRBV10-3 and TRBJ2-5, with 11 bases fitting TRBD2. V was pared by 5 bases and J by 2 bases, with 16 bases of the junction left unmatched. This CDR3 spans 19 amino acids. The germline gives CDR1 ENHRY, CDR2 SYGVKD.

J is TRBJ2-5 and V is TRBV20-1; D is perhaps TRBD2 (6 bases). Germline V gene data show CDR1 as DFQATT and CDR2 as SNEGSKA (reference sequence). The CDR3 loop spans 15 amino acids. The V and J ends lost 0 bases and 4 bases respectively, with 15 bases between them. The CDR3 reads CSARDGFLGGETQYF. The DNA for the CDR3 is TGCAGTGCTAGAGATGGTTTTTTGGGGGGAGAGACCCAGTACTTC.

The CDR3 coding sequence is TGTGCCAGCAGCCAGCTACTGGGACAGGGTTCTGAAGCTTTCTTT. The encoded protein is CASSQLLGQGSEAFF. This sequence joins TRBV11-2 and TRBJ1-1; 9 bases map to TRBD1. The trim removed 5 bases at V and 6 bases at J, leaving 10 bases unmatched. Germline CDR1 reads SGHAT; CDR2 reads FQNNGV. The CDR3 runs 15 residues.

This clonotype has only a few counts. CDR3 nucleotides: TGTGCCAGCAGCTTAGTAAGGGAACCGACCTCAGATACGCAGTATTTT. Protein product: CASSLVREPTSDTQYF. V gene TRBV7-8 combines with J gene TRBJ2-3; D is ambiguous. The CDR3 is 16 residues long. From germline, CDR1 is SGHVS and CDR2 FQNEAQ. Trimming removed 1 base from V and 4 bases from J, with 15 bases in between.

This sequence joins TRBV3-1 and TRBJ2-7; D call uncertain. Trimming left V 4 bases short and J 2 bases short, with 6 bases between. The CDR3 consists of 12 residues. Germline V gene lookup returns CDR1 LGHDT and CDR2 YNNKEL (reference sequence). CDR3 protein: CASSRATYEQYF. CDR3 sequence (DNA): TGTGCCAGCAGCCGCGCGACCTACGAGCAGTACTTC.

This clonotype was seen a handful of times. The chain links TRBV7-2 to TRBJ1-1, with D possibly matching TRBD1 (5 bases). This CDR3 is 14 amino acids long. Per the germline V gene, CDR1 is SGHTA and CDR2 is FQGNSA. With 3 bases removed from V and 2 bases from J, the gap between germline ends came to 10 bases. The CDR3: CASSFWQGNTEAFF. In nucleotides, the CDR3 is TGTGCCAGCAGCTTTTGGCAGGGAAACACTGAAGCTTTCTTT.

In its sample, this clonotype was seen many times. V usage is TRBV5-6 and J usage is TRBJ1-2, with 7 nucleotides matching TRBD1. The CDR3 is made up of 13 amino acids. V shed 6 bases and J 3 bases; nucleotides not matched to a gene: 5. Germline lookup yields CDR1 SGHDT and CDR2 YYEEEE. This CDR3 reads CASINRGDYGYTF. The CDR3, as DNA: TGTGCCAGCATTAACAGGGGTGACTATGGCTACACCTTC.

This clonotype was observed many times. This CDR3 is CASSPGTDNEQFF. CDR3 nucleotide sequence: TGTGCCAGCAGTCCCGGGACCGACAATGAGCAGTTCTTC. The chain carries TRBV27 and TRBJ2-1; D assignment may be TRBD1 or TRBD2 (5 bases each). Germline CDR1 is MNHEY and CDR2 is SMNVEV (reference sequence). Trimming left V 5 bases short and J 5 bases short, with 10 bases between. This CDR3 spans 13 amino acids.

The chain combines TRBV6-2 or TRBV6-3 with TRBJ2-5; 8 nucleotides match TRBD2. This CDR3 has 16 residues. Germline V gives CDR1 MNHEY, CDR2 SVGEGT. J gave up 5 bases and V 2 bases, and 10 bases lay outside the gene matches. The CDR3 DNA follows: TGTGCCAGCAGTTACCGTCCGGGAGGGCCTGGGGAGACCCAGTACTTC. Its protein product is CASSYRPGGPGETQYF.

The CDR3, as DNA: TGCGCCAGCAGCGCCACGCGGGTGGAGCAGTTCTTC. Residues: CASSATRVEQFF. The chain employs TRBV5-1 and TRBJ2-1, with a possible D match to TRBD2 (5 bases). The germline CDR1 and CDR2 sequences are SGHRS and YFSETQ. V lost 4 bases and J 10 bases, leaving 12 bases between the germline ends. CDR3 length equals 12 residues.

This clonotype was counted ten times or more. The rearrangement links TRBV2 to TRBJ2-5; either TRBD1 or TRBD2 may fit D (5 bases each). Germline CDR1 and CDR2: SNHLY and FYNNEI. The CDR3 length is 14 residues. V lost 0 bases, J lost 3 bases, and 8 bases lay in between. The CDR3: CASSEAGREETQYF. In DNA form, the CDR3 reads TGTGCCAGCAGTGAAGCGGGGCGGGAAGAGACCCAGTACTTC.

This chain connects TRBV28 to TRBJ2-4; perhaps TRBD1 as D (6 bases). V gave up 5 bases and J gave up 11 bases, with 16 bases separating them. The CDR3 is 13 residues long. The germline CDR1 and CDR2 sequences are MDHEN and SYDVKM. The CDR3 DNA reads TGTGCCAGCAGTCGCAGGGGCCCTCCCCTTCAGTACTTC. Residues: CASSRRGPPLQYF.

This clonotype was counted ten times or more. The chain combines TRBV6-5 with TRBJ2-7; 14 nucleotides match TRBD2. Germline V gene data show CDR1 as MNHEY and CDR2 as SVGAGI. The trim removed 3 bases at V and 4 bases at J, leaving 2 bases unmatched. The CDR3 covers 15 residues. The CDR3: CASSYGTSGSYEQYF. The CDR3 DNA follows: TGTGCCAGCAGTTATGGGACTAGCGGGAGTTACGAGCAGTACTTC.

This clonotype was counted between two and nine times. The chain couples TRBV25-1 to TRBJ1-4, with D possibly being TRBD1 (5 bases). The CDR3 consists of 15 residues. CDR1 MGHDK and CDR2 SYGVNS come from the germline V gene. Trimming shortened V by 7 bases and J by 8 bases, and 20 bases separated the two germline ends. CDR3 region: CASTKEAAGKEKLFF. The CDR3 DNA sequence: TGTGCCAGCACCAAAGAGGCGGCAGGGAAAGAAAAACTGTTTTTT.

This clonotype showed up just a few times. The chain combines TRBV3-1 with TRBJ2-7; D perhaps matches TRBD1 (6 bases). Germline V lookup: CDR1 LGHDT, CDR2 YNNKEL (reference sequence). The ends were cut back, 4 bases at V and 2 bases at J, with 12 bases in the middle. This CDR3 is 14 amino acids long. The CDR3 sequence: CASSLQGNPYEQYV. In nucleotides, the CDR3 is TGTGCCAGCAGCCTACAGGGTAACCCCTACGAGCAGTACGTC.

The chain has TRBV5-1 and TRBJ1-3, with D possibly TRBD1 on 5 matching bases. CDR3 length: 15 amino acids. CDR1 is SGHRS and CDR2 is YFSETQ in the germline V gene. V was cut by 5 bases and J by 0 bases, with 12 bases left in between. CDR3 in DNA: TGCGCCAGCAGTCGGGACGCTTACTCTGGAAACACCATATATTTT. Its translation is CASSRDAYSGNTIYF.

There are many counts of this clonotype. The CDR3 DNA follows: TGTGCCACTTCGGGCAGATCGGATCAGCCCCAGCATTTT. Translating it yields CATSGRSDQPQHF. J is TRBJ1-5 and V is TRBV28; D remains unclear. Germline V gives CDR1 MDHEN, CDR2 SYDVKM. With 10 bases removed from V and 5 bases from J, the gap between germline ends came to 15 bases. The CDR3 has 13 residues.

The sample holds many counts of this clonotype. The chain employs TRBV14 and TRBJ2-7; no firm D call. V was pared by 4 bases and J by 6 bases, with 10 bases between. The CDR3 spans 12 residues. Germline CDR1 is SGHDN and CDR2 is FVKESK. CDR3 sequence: CASSPLGCEQYV. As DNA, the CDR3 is TGTGCCAGCAGCCCTCTAGGGTGCGAGCAGTACGTC.

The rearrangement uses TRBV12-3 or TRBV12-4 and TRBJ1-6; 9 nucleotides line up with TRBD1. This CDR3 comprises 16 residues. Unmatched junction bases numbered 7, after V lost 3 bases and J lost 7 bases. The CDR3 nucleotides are TGTGCCAGCAGTTTGACAGGGGGGGGGCAGAATTCACCCCTCCACTTT. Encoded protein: CASSLTGGGQNSPLHF.

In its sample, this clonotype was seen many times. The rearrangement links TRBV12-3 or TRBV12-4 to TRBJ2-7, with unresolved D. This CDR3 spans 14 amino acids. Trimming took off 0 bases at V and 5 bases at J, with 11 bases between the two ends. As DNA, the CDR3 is TGTGCCAGCAGTTTAGCCCCATCGAGGAACGAGCAGTACTTC. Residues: CASSLAPSRNEQYF.

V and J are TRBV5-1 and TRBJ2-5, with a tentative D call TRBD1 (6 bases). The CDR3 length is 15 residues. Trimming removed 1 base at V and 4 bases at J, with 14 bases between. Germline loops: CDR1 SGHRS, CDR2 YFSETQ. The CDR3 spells CASSLIGRGSETQYF. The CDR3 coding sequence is TGCGCCAGCAGCTTGATCGGCAGGGGTTCAGAGACCCAGTACTTC.

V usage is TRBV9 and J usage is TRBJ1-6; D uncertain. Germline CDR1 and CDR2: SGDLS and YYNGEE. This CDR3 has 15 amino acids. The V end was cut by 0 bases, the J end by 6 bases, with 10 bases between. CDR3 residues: CASSVGPSSNSPLHF. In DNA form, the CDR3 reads TGTGCCAGCAGCGTAGGGCCGTCGTCTAATTCACCCCTCCACTTT. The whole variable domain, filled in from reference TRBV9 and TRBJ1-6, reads DSGVTQTPKHLITATGQRVTLRCSPRSGDLSVYWYQQSLDQGLQFLIQYYNGEERAKGNILERFSAQQFPDLHSELNLSSLELGDSALYFCASSVGPSSNSPLHFGNGTRLTVT.

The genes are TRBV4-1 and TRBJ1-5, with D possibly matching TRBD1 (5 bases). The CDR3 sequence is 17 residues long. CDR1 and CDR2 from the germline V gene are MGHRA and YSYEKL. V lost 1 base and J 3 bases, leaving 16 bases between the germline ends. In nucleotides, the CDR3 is TGCGCCAGCAGCCAAGTCGTCGTGGGCAGGGACAATCAGCCCCAGCATTTT. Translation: CASSQVVVGRDNQPQHF.

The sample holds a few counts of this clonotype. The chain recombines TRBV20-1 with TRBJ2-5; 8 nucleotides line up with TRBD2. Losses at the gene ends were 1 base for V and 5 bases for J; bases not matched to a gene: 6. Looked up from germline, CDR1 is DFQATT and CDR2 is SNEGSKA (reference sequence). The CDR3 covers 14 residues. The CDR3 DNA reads TGCAGTGCTAGAGTCTCGGGGGGGGATGAGACCCAGTACTTC. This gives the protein CSARVSGGDETQYF.

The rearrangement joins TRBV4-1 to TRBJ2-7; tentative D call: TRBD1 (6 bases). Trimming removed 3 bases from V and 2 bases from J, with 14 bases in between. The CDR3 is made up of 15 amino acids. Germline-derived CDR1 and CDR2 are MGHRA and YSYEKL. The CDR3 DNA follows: TGCGCCAGCAGCCACCTCGGGGCAGGGGCCTACGAGCAGTACTTC. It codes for CASSHLGAGAYEQYF.